This TCR beta chain came from a study of blood T cells in healthy people across ages. Findings and limits, study-wide: There were more naive CD4+ cells and higher diversity in long-lived donors than in aged donors. Per million T cells, the diversity of TCR beta decreased roughly linearly as age advanced. PBMCs were not sorted, which prevented a conclusive comparison of naive versus antigen-experienced cells.

Peripheral blood from each donor was collected in a volume of 9.5 to 10 milliliters. There are 15 residues in the CDR3. Germline V gives CDR1 SEHNR, CDR2 FQNEAQ (reference sequence). For this clonotype: Its cognate antigen is unknown. A read error may produce the germline difference seen at one junction end.

Primers used in a second PCR of roughly 7 to 12 cycles were a sample-barcoded 5' primer and a J-beta primer mix. Each CDR3 protein is one row after TCRdb ran MiXCR on the 5' RACE reads. Of 1.5 million to 2 million distinct CDR3 sequences listed, roughly 28% are singletons. This TCR derives from a woman in her twenties or thirties in good health. V usage is TRBV7-9 and J usage is TRBJ1-1; D is ambiguous. The specimen was blood. CDR3 coding DNA: TGTGCCAGCAGCTTCATCTCCCCCATGAACACTAAAGCTTTCTTT. Translated: CASSFISPMNTKAFF.